The source of this TCR beta chain is a study of spatial heterogeneity in lung cancer. The time point: sample taken at primary tumor resection. Unsorted whole RNA from tumor, nontumor lung or frozen PBMC underwent sequencing. Looked up from germline, CDR1 is ENHRY and CDR2 is SYGVKD. The V end was cut by 3 bases, the J end by 2 bases, with 8 bases between. The CDR3 runs to 14 residues. Many counts were recorded for this clonotype. TCRdb independently ran MiXCR on the 5' RACE reads; one entry per CDR3 protein. Among under 100,000 distinct CDR3 sequences, about 9.4% were seen once, and the ten largest hold less than 9%.

The input for sequencing was PBMCs, taken at surgery. The chain links TRBV10-3 to TRBJ1-3, with D hard to call. This clonotype originated in a male donor with early-stage non-small cell lung cancer. This CDR3 is CAISESQTGNTIYF. CDR3 sequence (DNA): TGTGCCATCAGTGAAAGTCAGACTGGAAACACCATATATTTT.